This T cell receptor (beta chain) was captured in a study of blood T cell repertoires in COVID-19. Germline loops: CDR1 SGHTA, CDR2 FQGNSA. The CDR3 consists of 15 residues. The junction had 7 bases not matched to a gene; V was cut back by 5 bases and J by 5 bases. Profiled with immunoSEQ multiplex PCR; TCRdb holds only in-frame clones, not every one. The repertoire consists of 150,000 to 170,000 clones, with around three quarters occurring once and the leading ten covering under 2%. The chain employs TRBV7-2 and TRBJ2-2; 8 bases are a match to TRBD2. Sequencing input: peripheral blood. The receptor's source is a man older than 75 with acute or convalescent COVID-19. The DNA of the CDR3 is TGTGCCAGCAGCCGTAGCGGGGTCCTAACCGGGGAGCTGTTTTTT. It is translated as CASSRSGVLTGELFF. The full variable domain, its missing parts supplied by reference TRBV7-2 and TRBJ2-2, is GAGVSQSPSNKVTEKGKDVELRCDPISGHTALYWYRQSLGQGLEFLIYFQGNSAPDKSGLPSDRFSAERTGGSVSTLTIQRTQQEDSAVYLCASSRSGVLTGELFFGEGSRLTVL.